Listed here are 21 T cell receptor beta chains from one sample, sequenced in a study of regulatory T cells in long-lasting Graves disease. Time point: persistent/refractory GD, antithyroid drugs over 5 years with positive TRAb. Extracted RNA from PBMCs served as the source of the TCR library. Relying on iRepertoire HTBI primers and Arm-PCR of CDR3 regions, the team built TCR beta libraries. MiXCR was run by TCRdb on the multiplex PCR reads, yielding one entry per CDR3 protein. The sample has 350,000 to 450,000 distinct CDR3 sequences, roughly 20% seen once. Sequenced material: peripheral blood mononuclear cells (PBMCs), taken when the disease was refractory, from a patient treated with antithyroid drugs. These receptors all come from a woman aged 40-49 years with Graves disease.

This clonotype was seen a handful of times. The J gene is TRBJ2-7, the V gene TRBV20-1; 9 nucleotides line up with TRBD2. This CDR3 has 16 amino acids. V lost 0 bases to trimming and J lost 3 bases; unmatched junction nucleotides: 9. Germline lookup yields CDR1 DFQATT and CDR2 SNEGSKA (reference sequence). CDR3 sequence (DNA): TGCAGTGCTAGAGATCTCGGCGGGAGGGAATTCTACGAGCAGTACTTC. Encoded protein: CSARDLGGREFYEQYF.

In this sample, this clonotype turned up a few times. This chain links TRBV9 with TRBJ2-7; 7 positions match TRBD1. With V trimmed by 0 bases and J by 2 bases, 5 bases remained unmatched. CDR3 size: 15 residues. Germline V gene lookup returns CDR1 SGDLS and CDR2 YYNGEE. The CDR3 region is CASSVGAGGPYEQYF. Here the CDR3 DNA reads TGTGCCAGCAGCGTAGGGGCAGGGGGTCCCTACGAGCAGTACTTC.

This clonotype appeared a few times. The chain carries TRBV5-5 and TRBJ2-7, with TRBD1 matching over 7 bases. Looked up from germline, CDR1 is SGHKS and CDR2 is YYEKEE (reference sequence). This CDR3 region has 14 residues. The junction had 8 bases not matched to a gene; V was cut back by 5 bases and J by 3 bases. Here the CDR3 reads CASRGQNDYYEQYF. CDR3 bases: TGTGCCAGCAGGGGACAGAATGACTACTACGAGCAGTACTTC.

This clonotype was seen just once. This chain uses TRBV12-3 or TRBV12-4 with TRBJ2-5; 7 positions agree with TRBD2. The tail of the sequence fits TRBJ2-1 better, so the J call may be wrong. CDR3 length: 17 amino acids. This chain's CDR3 is CASRDSVAGGLYNEQFF. The CDR3 bases are TGTGCCAGCAGAGACTCCGTAGCGGGCGGGCTCTACAATGAGCAGTTCTTC.

At least ten counts were recorded for this clonotype. The rearrangement uses TRBV3-1 and TRBJ2-2, with unresolved D. The CDR3 totals 15 residues. Trimming left V 4 bases short and J 0 bases short, with 9 bases between. CDR1 is LGHDT, CDR2 YNNKEL, per germline (reference sequence). DNA for the CDR3: TGTGCCAGCAGCCCCGGACGTACGAACACCGGGGAGCTGTTTTTT. Translated, it gives CASSPGRTNTGELFF.

This clonotype showed up just once. This sequence may be a read error, since a much larger clone differs from it by one base. The chain combines TRBV6-9 with TRBJ1-2; D gene ambiguous. The CDR3 extends over 14 amino acids. Germline V lookup: CDR1 MNHGY, CDR2 SVAAGI. The CDR3 sequence is CASSYSRRNYCYTF. The DNA of the CDR3 is TGTGCCAGCAGTTACTCACGGAGGAACTATTGCTACACCTTC.

The V call is TRBV15, the J call TRBJ2-5; 8 bases are shared with TRBD2. V was pared by 6 bases and J by 4 bases, with 4 bases of the junction left unmatched. Per germline, CDR1 LNHNV and CDR2 YYDKDF (reference sequence). This CDR3 comprises 13 residues. CDR3 nucleotides: TGTGCCACCAGTAGGCTAGCGGGAGAGACCCAGTACTTC. This gives the protein CATSRLAGETQYF.

The chain recombines TRBV7-2 with TRBJ2-1; TRBD2 aligns across 11 bases. The CDR3 is 16 amino acids. Germline V lookup: CDR1 SGHTA, CDR2 FQGNSA. V was pared by 1 base and J by 11 bases, with 10 bases of the junction left unmatched. In DNA, the CDR3 is TGTGCCAGCAGCTTAGTTTCCGGACTAGCGGGTCTTCAGCAGTTCTTC. This codes for CASSLVSGLAGLQQFF.

Turning to this clonotype: This clone may be a read error of a much larger clone one base away. The chain combines TRBV12-3 or TRBV12-4 with TRBJ2-7, with a weak D call TRBD2 (6 bases). V lost 4 bases and J 9 bases, leaving 16 bases between the germline ends. The length of the CDR3 is 13 residues. CDR3 sequence reads: CASSSSQTRRQYF. CDR3 in DNA: TGTGCCAGCAGTTCCTCTCAGACTAGAAGGCAGTACTTC.

This clonotype came up a few times. This rearrangement joins TRBV27 to TRBJ1-1; D not resolved. Germline V CDR1 and CDR2: MNHEY, SMNVEV (reference sequence). Trimming cost V 6 bases and J 0 bases, with 14 bases left between them. The CDR3 covers 15 residues. The CDR3, as DNA: TGTGCCAGCAGAAAAGGACCTCTAATGAACACTGAAGCTTTCTTT. It encodes CASRKGPLMNTEAFF.

In this sample, this clonotype turned up a few times. The chain has TRBV29-1 and TRBJ1-5; D remains ambiguous. V gave up 4 bases and J gave up 1 base, with 11 bases separating them. This CDR3 spans 14 amino acids. Germline CDR1 is SQVTM and CDR2 is ANQGSEA. The CDR3: CSVVDPRSNQPQHF. The CDR3 DNA is TGCAGCGTTGTGGACCCCAGGAGCAATCAGCCCCAGCATTTT.

This clonotype was found a few times. The chain uses TRBV9 and TRBJ1-1; D call uncertain. With 3 bases removed from V and 0 bases from J, the gap between germline ends came to 15 bases. Per the germline V gene, CDR1 is SGDLS and CDR2 is YYNGEE. The length of the CDR3 is 16 residues. DNA for the CDR3: TGTGCCAGCAGCGCCGAGGGTTGGAGAATGAACACTGAAGCTTTCTTT. This encodes CASSAEGWRMNTEAFF.

This clonotype turned up a few times. Possible read error: a much larger clone is one base away. The conserved closing phenylalanine or tryptophan is absent in this CDR3, likely reflecting a read error. The V call is TRBV12-3 or TRBV12-4, the J call TRBJ2-2; the match to TRBD2 covers 8 bases. This CDR3 has 16 residues. The V segment lost 2 bases and the J segment 3 bases; nucleotides outside the gene matches: 5. The CDR3 spells CASSLRSGGYTGELFS. Written as DNA, the CDR3 is TGTGCCAGCAGTTTAAGGAGCGGGGGCTACACCGGGGAGCTGTTTTCT.

V usage is TRBV19 and J usage is TRBJ2-2; 9 bases match TRBD1. Trimming removed 4 bases from V and 5 bases from J; junction bases left unmatched: 5. The CDR3 is 15 amino acids. Germline V gene lookup returns CDR1 LNHDA and CDR2 SQIVND (reference sequence). This CDR3 reads CASSTGTGLTGELFF. The CDR3 nucleotides are TGTGCCAGTAGTACCGGGACAGGGTTAACCGGGGAGCTGTTTTTT.

This clonotype was seen at least ten times. CDR3 protein: CSARDIRGENSPLHF. The CDR3 coding sequence is TGCAGTGCTAGAGATATAAGAGGGGAGAATTCACCCCTCCACTTT. The V and J genes are TRBV20-1 and TRBJ1-6; tentative D call: TRBD1 (5 bases). Germline V lookup: CDR1 DFQATT, CDR2 SNEGSKA (reference sequence). The CDR3 is 15 amino acids. Trimming removed 0 bases from V and 7 bases from J, with 13 bases in between.

This clonotype was counted a few times. A much larger clone lies a single base off, so this may be a read error. The chain links TRBV20-1 to TRBJ1-4; tentatively, D is TRBD1 (6 bases). The germline gives CDR1 DFQATT, CDR2 SNEGSKA (reference sequence). The CDR3 is 15 residues long. The CDR3 DNA follows: TGCAGTGCCCTAGACTGGGGGGCAACTAGTGAAAAACTGTTTTTT. It yields the protein CSALDWGATSEKLFF.

The chain carries TRBV27 and TRBJ1-2; a weak D match, TRBD1 (6 bases). Looked up from germline, CDR1 is MNHEY and CDR2 is SMNVEV (reference sequence). The CDR3 runs to 14 residues. The V gene lost 6 bases and the J gene lost 5 bases, with 16 bases spanning the gap. In DNA, the CDR3 is TGTGCCAGCAGCTCCCGACTGGACAGATATGGCTACACCTTC. Translating gives CASSSRLDRYGYTF.

V is TRBV20-1 and J is TRBJ2-1, with 10 bases that match TRBD2. The germline V gene has CDR1 DFQATT and CDR2 SNEGSKA (reference sequence). The CDR3 sequence is 16 residues long. The V segment lost 0 bases and the J segment 9 bases; nucleotides outside the gene matches: 11. Written as DNA, the CDR3 is TGCAGTGCTAGAGACTTACTAGCGGGACCCATTAGTGAGCAGTTCTTC. Protein sequence: CSARDLLAGPISEQFF.

The table lists this clonotype with many counts. The chain employs TRBV7-9 and TRBJ2-5; TRBD2 is a possible D gene (6 bases). Looked up from germline, CDR1 is SEHNR and CDR2 is FQNEAQ (reference sequence). V was pared by 7 bases and J by 4 bases, with 19 bases between. The CDR3 consists of 15 residues. The CDR3 DNA reads as TGTGCCAGCACACGAGTCCGGGGAGGACGAGAGACCCAGTACTTC. Protein: CASTRVRGGRETQYF.

Of note for this clonotype: With a much larger clone just one base away, this may be a read error. The chain is built from TRBV9 and TRBJ2-5; D call uncertain. The CDR3 has 14 residues. Germline CDR1 is SGDLS and CDR2 is YYNGEE. This CDR3 is CASGVVPESETQYF. The DNA for the CDR3 is TGTGCCAGCGGCGTAGTTCCGGAATCGGAGACCCAGTACTTC.

The chain combines TRBV19 with TRBJ1-2; 11 bases are a match to TRBD1. Looked up from germline, CDR1 is LNHDA and CDR2 is SQIVND (reference sequence). The CDR3 contains 15 residues. Germline trimming cut 6 bases from V and 4 bases from J; bases unmatched to any gene: 7. The DNA for the CDR3 is TGTGCCAGTAGCCCTGGACAGGGGGCTCTCTATGGCTACACCTTC. This sequence encodes CASSPGQGALYGYTF. The variable domain in full, with the rest retrieved from reference TRBV19 and TRBJ1-2, is DGGITQSPKYLFRKEGQNVTLSCEQNLNHDAMYWYRQDPGQGLRLIYYSQIVNDFQKGDIAEGYSVSREKKESFPLTVTSAQKNPTAFYLCASSPGQGALYGYTFGSGTRLTVV.